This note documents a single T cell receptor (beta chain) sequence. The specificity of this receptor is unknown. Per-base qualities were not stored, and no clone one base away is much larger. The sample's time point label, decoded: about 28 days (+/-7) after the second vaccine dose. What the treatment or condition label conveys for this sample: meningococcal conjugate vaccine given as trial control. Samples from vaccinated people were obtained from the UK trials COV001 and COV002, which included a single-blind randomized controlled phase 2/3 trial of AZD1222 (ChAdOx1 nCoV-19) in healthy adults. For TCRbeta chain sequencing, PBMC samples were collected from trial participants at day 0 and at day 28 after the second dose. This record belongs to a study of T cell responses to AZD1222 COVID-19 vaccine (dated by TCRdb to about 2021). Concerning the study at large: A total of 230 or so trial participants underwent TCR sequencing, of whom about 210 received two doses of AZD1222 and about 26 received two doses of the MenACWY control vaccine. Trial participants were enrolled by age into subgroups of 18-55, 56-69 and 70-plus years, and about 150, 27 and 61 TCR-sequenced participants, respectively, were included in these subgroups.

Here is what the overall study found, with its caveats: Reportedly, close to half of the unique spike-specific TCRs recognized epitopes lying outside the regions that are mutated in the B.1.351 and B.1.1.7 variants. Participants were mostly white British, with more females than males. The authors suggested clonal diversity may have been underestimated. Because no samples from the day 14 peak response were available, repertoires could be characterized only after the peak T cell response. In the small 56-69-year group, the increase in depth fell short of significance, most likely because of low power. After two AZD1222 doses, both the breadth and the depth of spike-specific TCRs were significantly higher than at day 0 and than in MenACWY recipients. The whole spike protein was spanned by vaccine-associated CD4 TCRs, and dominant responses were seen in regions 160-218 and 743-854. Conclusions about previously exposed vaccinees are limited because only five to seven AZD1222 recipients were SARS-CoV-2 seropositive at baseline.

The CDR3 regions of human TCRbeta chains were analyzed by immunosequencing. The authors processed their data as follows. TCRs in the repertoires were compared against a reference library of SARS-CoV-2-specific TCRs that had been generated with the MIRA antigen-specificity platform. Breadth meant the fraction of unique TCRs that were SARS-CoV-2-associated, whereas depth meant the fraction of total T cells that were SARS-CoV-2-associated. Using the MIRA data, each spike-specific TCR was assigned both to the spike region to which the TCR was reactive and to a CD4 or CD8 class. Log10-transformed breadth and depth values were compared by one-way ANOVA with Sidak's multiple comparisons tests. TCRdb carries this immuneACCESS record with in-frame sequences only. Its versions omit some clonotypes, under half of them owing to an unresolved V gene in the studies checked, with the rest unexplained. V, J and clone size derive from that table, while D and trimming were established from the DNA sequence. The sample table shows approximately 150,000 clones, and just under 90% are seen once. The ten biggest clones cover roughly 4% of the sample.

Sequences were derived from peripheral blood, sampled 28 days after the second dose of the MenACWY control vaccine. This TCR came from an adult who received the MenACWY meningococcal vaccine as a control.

CDR3 loop: CASSPPGGGQPQHF. The DNA sequence is given as TGTGCCAGCAGTCCCCCGGGGGGCGGTCAGCCCCAGCATTTT. The rearrangement joined TRBV27 to TRBJ1-5; TRBD1 is a possible D gene, resting on 6 matching bases. The CDR3 spans 14 residues, from the cysteine through the phenylalanine. Just the 42-base CDR3 DNA is kept, in frame starting at base 1. The trim is 5 bases for V and 6 bases for J, with a gap of 14 bases between the germline ends. CDR1 MNHEY and CDR2 SMNVEV were looked up in the germline V gene (reference sequence).